The clone carrying this TCR beta chain was seen at least ten times. Antigen: not known. The read finishes 3 residues shy of the CDR3 end, and the germline J gene is used to complete it. V was clipped by 5 bases and J by 5 bases; unmatched bases: 4. Germline lookup yields CDR1 GTSNPN and CDR2 SVGIG (reference sequence). This CDR3 is built from 13 residues. The repertoire was sequenced with immunoSEQ multiplex PCR; TCRdb's copy has only in-frame clones and lacks some. The specimen has tens of thousands of clones, none found just once. The sample originates from a study of T cell clonality in common variable immunodeficiency. Notes on the study in general: Common variable immunodeficiency TCR beta sequences reportedly had fewer deletions and N-nucleotide insertions. CVID subjects showed higher TCRbeta clonality than healthy controls.

Caucasian heritage predominated among both patients and controls. Blood samples were heparinized, about 4.5 to 8.5 ml per donor. Sequencing input: peripheral blood mononuclear cells. The genes are TRBV30 and TRBJ1-5; the match to TRBD1 covers 9 bases. This TCR was recovered from a person aged 18-70 years in good health. CDR3 DNA (partial): TGTGCCTGGGGGACAGGGAGCCATCAGCCC. This sequence encodes CAWGTGSHQP. The full CDR3 protein is CAWGTGSHQPQHF. Looking up the rest from reference TRBV30 and TRBJ1-5 gives the full variable domain: SQTIHQWPATLVQPVGSPLSLECTVEGTSNPNLYWYRQAAGRGLQLLFYSVGIGQISSEVPQNLSASRPQDRQFILSSKKLLLSDSGFYLCAWGTGSHQPQHFGDGTRLSIL.